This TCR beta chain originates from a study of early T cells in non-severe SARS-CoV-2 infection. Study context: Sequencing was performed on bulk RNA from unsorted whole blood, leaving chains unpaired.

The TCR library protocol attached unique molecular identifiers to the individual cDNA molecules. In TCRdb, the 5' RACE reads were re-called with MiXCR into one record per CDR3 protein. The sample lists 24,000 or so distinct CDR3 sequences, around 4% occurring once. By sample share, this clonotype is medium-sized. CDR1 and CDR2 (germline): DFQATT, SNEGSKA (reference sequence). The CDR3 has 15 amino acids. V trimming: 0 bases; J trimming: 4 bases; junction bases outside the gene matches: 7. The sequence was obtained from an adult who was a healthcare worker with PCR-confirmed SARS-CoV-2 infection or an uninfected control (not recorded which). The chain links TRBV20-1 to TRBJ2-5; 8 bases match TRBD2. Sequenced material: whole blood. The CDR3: CSARDRSGRGETQYF. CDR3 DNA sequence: TGCAGTGCTAGAGATCGGAGCGGGAGAGGAGAGACCCAGTACTTC.